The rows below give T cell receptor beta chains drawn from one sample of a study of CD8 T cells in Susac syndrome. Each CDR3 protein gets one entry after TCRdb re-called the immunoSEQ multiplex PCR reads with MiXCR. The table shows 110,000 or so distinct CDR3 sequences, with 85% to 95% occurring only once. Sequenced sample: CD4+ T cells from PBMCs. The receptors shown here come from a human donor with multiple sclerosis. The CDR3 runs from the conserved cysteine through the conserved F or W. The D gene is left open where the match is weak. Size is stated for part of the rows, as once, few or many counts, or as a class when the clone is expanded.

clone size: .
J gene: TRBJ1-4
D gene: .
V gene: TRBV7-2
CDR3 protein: CASSLSLSIVVEKLFF
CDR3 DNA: TGTGCCAGCAGCCTCAGTTTGAGCATTGTGGTCGAAAAACTGTTTTTT

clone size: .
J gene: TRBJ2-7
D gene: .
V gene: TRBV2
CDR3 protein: CASSKSESSYEQYF
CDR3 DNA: TGTGCCAGCAGTAAGTCAGAGAGCTCCTACGAGCAGTACTTC

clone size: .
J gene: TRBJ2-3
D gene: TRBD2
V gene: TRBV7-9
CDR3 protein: CASSISGGAPDTQYF
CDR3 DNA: TGTGCCAGCAGCATTAGCGGGGGGGCCCCAGATACGCAGTATTTT

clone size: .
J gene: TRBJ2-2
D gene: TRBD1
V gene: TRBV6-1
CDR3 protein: CASRTRTGLAFGGELFF
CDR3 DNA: TGTGCCAGCAGAACCAGGACAGGGCTTGCCTTTGGCGGGGAGCTGTTTTTT

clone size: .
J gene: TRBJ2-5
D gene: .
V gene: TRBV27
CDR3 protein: CASSLSSQGTQYF
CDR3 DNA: TGTGCCAGCAGTTTATCTTCACAGGGAACCCAGTACTTC

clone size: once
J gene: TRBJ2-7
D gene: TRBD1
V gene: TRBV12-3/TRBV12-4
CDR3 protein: CASRAGTDYEQYF
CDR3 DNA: TGTGCCAGCAGGGCCGGGACAGACTACGAGCAGTACTTC

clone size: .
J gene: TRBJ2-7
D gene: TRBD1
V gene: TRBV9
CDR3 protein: CASSVAAGTGRTYEQYF
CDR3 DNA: TGTGCCAGCAGCGTAGCCGCCGGGACAGGTCGGACCTACGAGCAGTACTTC

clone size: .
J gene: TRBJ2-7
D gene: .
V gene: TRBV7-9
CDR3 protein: CASSPGVGAGTYEQYF
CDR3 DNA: TGTGCCAGCAGCCCGGGGGTGGGTGCAGGGACCTACGAGCAGTACTTC

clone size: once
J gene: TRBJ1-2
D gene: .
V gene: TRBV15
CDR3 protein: CATSAMGYGYTF
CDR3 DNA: TGTGCCACCAGCGCGATGGGCTATGGCTACACCTTC

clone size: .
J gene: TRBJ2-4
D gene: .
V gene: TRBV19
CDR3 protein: CASSKDKLLAKNIQYF
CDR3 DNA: TGTGCCAGTAGTAAGGACAAACTTCTAGCCAAAAACATTCAGTACTTC

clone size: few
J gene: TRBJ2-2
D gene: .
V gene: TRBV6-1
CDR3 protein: CASGDHNTGELFF
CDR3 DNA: TGTGCCAGCGGAGATCACAACACCGGGGAGCTGTTTTTT

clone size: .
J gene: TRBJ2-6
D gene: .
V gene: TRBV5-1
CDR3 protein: CASSLAAQRSSGANVLTF
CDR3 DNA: TGCGCCAGCAGCTTGGCCGCCCAGCGGTCCTCTGGGGCCAACGTCCTGACTTTC

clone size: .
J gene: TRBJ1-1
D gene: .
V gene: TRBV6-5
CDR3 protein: CASSPQLADTEAFF
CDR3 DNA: TGTGCCAGCAGTCCACAGCTGGCGGACACTGAAGCTTTCTTT